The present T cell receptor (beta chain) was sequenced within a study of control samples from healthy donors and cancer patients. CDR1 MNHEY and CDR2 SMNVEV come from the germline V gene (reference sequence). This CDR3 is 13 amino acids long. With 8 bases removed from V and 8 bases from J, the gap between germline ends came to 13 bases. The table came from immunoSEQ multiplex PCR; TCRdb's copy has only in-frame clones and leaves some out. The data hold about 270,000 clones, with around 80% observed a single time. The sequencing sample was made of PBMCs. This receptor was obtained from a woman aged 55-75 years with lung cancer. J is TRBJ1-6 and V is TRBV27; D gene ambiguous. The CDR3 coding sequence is TGTGCCAGCGGCGACAATCGATATTCACCCCTCCACTTT. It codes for CASGDNRYSPLHF.